This T cell receptor (beta chain) was identified during a study of cytomegalovirus exposure and HLA in healthy donors. Study-level information: A later analysis reported the approximately 120 validation repertoires used the same platform as the 666 first-cohort repertoires.

Profiled with immunoSEQ multiplex PCR; TCRdb holds only in-frame clones, not every one. This table has 55,000 to 65,000 clones, roughly 90% appearing once. Trimming cost V 0 bases and J 3 bases, with 7 bases left between them. This CDR3 is 13 amino acids long. Germline CDR1 is SGHRS and CDR2 is YFSETQ. General observations from the study: CMV antigen specificity of three CMV-associated chains was confirmed in vitro. The study listed about 150 cytomegalovirus-associated TCR beta chains.

With regard to this clone: The target antigen is unknown. Other DNA sequences from this sample encode an identical CDR3 as well.

This sequence originates from a young man in good health and CMV-seronegative. Sequencing used PBMCs. The V and J genes are TRBV5-1 and TRBJ2-7; weak D call: TRBD1 (6 bases). CDR3 bases: TGCGCCAGCAGCTTGGAAGGGGGCTACGAGCAGTACTTC. Protein product: CASSLEGGYEQYF.